This TCR beta chain was retrieved from a study of T cells after yellow fever vaccination. General observations from the study: Abundant clonotypes from the bulk population could have been carried over as contaminants into FACS-sorted repertoires. A secondary response was less intense yet reached its peak sooner, at day 5 versus 15. At less than 97% for CD4 and over 80% for CD8, most primary-vaccination clones showed up again after the booster.

UMIs and a universal primer site were added when TCR cDNA was made by 5'RACE template switching. MiXCR, applied by TCRdb to the 5' RACE reads, yields one record per CDR3 protein. The table lists 300,000 to 350,000 distinct CDR3 sequences, 7% to 10% of them singletons. This clonotype turned up a few times. The antigen is not known. The sequence was collected from a man between 18 and 29 years old who received the YFV17D yellow fever vaccine. The sample consisted of PBMCs, taken about 41 days after the first yellow fever vaccination.

CDR3 residues: CAVSGGTNTGELFF. The CDR3 nucleotides read TGTGCCGTCTCCGGGGGGACGAACACCGGGGAGCTGTTTTTT. V and J are TRBV24-1 and TRBJ2-2, with 7 nucleotides matching TRBD2. CDR3 length equals 14 residues. Germline V lookup: CDR1 KGHDR, CDR2 SFDVKD. V lost 12 bases to trimming and J lost 0 bases; unmatched junction nucleotides: 6.